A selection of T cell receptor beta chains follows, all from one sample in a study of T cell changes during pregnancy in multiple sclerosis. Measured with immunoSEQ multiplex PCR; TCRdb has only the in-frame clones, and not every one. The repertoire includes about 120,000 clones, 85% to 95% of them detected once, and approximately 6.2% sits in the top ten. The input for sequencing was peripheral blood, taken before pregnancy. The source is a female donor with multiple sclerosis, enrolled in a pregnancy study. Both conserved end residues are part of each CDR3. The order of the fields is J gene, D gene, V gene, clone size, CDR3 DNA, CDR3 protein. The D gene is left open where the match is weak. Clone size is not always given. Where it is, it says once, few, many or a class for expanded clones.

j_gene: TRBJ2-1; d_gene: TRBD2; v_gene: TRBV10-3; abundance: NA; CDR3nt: TGTGCCATCAGTGAGGCGGAGACTAGCGGGGTATACAATGAGCAGTTCTTC; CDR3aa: CAISEAETSGVYNEQFF
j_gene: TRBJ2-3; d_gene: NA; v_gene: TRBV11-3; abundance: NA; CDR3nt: TGTGCCAGCAGCTTGAGGGGGGGCCCAGATACGCAGTATTTT; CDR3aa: CASSLRGGPDTQYF
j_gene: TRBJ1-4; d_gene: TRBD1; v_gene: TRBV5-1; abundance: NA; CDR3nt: TGCGCCAGCAGCTGGGACGGGACAGGGGAGGCAAAACTGTTTTTT; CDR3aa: CASSWDGTGEAKLFF
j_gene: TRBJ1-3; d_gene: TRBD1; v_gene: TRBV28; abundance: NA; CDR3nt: TGTGCCAGCAGTTTATGGGCCGGGGGGACAGGGGGCGATAACTCTGGAAACACCATATATTTT; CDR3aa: CASSLWAGGTGGDNSGNTIYF
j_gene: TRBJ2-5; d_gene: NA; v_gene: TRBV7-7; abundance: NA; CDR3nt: TGTGCCAGCAGCCGTCCTCTAGAGACCCAGTACTTC; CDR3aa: CASSRPLETQYF
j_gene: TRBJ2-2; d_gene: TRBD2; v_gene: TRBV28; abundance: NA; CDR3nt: TGTGCCAGCTCTCTACGGGGCGGGAGGGCCCCCGGGGAGCTGTTTTTT; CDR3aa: CASSLRGGRAPGELFF
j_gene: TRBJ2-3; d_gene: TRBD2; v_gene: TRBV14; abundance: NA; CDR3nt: TGTGCCAGCAGCCAAAGGCTAGCGGCAGATACGCAGTATTTT; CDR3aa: CASSQRLAADTQYF
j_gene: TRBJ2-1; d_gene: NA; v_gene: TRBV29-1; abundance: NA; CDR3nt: TGCAGCGTTGAGGTCTCCCCCGGGAATGAGCAGTTCTTC; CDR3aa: CSVEVSPGNEQFF
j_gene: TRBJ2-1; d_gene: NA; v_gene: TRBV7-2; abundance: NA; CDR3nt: TGTGCCAGCAGCTTAGACACAAACTCCTACAATGAGCAGTTCTTC; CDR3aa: CASSLDTNSYNEQFF
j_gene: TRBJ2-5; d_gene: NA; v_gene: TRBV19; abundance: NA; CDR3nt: TGTGCCAGTAGCATTGGAGGGCGCGAGACCCAGTACTTC; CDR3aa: CASSIGGRETQYF
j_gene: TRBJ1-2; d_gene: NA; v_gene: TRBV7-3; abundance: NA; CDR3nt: TGTGCCAGCAGCTTAAGTACAGGGACGGCGATCACCTTC; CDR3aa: CASSLSTGTAITF
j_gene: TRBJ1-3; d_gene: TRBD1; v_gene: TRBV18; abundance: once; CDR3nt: TGTGCCAGCTCACCCGGACAGGGAGGAAACACCATATATTTT; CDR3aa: CASSPGQGGNTIYF
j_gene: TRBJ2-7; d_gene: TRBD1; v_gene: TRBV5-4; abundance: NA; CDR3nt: TGTGCCAGCACCTCCCGGGACAGGGGCCACGAGCAGTACTTC; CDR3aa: CASTSRDRGHEQYF
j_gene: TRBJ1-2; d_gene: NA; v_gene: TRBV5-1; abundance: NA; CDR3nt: TGCGCCAGCAGCTTGGAGTCAGTTAACTATGGCTACACCTTC; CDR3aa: CASSLESVNYGYTF
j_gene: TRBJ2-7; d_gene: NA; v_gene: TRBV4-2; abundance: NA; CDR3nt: TGTGCCAGCAGCCGCCCCGGACAGAGCTCCTACGAGCAGTACTTC; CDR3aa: CASSRPGQSSYEQYF
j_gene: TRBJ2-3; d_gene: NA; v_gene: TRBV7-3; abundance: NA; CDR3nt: TGTGCCAGCAGCTTAAGTCTAGGCACAGATACGCAGTATTTT; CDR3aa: CASSLSLGTDTQYF
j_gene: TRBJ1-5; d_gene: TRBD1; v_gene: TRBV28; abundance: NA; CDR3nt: TGTGCCAGCAGAAACCCCGGGACAGGGCGATCGCGCAATCAGCCCCAGCATTTT; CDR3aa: CASRNPGTGRSRNQPQHF
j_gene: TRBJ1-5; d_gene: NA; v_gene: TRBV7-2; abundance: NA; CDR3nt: TGTGCCAGCAGCTTAAGTGGCAGGGGTGGCAATCAGCCCCAGCATTTT; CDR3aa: CASSLSGRGGNQPQHF
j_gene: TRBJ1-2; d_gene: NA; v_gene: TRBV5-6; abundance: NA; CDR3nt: TGTGCCAGCAGCCGGGCAGGGAAGGGCTACACCTTC; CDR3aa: CASSRAGKGYTF
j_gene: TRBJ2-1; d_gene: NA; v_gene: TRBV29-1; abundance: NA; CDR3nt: TGCAGCGTTGAAGTCATGGCTAGCTGGAGCTCCTACAATGAGCAGTTCTTC; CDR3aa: CSVEVMASWSSYNEQFF
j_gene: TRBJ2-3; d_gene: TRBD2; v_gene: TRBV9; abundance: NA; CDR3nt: TGTGCCAGCAGCGTCTTTAGCGGGGGAAGCACAGATACGCAGTATTTT; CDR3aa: CASSVFSGGSTDTQYF
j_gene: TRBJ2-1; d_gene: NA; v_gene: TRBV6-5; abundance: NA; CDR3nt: TGTGCCAGCAGACCAGGGGTCCTCAATGAGCAGTTCTTC; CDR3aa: CASRPGVLNEQFF
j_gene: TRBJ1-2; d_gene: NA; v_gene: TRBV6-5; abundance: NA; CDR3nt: TGTGCCAGCAGTACACAGGCGAACTATGGCTACACCTTC; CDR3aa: CASSTQANYGYTF
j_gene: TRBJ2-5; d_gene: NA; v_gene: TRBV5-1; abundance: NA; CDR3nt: TGCGCCAGCAGCTCTGAAAACCGGGACCAAGAGACCCAGTACTTC; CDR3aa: CASSSENRDQETQYF
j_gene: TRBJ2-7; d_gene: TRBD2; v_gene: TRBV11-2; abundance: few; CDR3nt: TGTGCCAGCACCCCCAGCGGGGCCTCCTACGAGCAGTACTTC; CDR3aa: CASTPSGASYEQYF
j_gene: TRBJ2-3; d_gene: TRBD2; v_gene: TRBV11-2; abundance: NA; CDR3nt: TGTGCCAGCAGCTTAAACGGGAGAGCGGGAGGAGGGGATACGCAGTATTTT; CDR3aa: CASSLNGRAGGGDTQYF
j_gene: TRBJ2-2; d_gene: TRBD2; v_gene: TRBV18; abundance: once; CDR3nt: TGTGCCAGCTCACGGAAGACTAGCGGGGGACTTAACACCGGGGAGCTGTTTTTT; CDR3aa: CASSRKTSGGLNTGELFF
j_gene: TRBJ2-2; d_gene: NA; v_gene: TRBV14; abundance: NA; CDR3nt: TGTGCCAGCAGCCAAGATGGACAGTCGAACACCGGGGAGCTGTTTTTT; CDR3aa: CASSQDGQSNTGELFF
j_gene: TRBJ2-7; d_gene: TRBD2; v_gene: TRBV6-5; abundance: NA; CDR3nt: TGTGCCGGAGGGAGCGGGAGCGGCGAGCAGTACTTC; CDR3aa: CAGGSGSGEQYF
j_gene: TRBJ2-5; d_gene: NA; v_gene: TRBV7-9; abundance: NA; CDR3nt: TGTGCCAGCAGCTTAGGGACCTTGAGGGGGGAGACCCAGTACTTC; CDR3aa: CASSLGTLRGETQYF
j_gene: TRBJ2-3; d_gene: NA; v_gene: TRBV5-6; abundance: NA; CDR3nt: TGTGCCAGCAGCCCTGGGGCGGACCGCTTCACAGATACGCAGTATTTT; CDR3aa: CASSPGADRFTDTQYF
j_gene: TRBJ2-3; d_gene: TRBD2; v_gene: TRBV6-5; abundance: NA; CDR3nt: TGTGCCAGCAGCCTAGCGGGGGGGGCAGATACGCAGTATTTT; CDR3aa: CASSLAGGADTQYF
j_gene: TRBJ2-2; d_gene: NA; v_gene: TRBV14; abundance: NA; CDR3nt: TGTGCCAGCAGCCAAGTCGGGTGGGGCGCGTTCACCGGGGAGCTGTTTTTT; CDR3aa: CASSQVGWGAFTGELFF
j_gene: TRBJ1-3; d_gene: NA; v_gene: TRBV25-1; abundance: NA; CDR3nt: TGTGCCAGCAGTGAGCGCCTCTCTGGAAACACCATATATTTT; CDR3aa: CASSERLSGNTIYF
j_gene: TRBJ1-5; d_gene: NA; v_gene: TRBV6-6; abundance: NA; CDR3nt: TGTGCCAGCAGTAATACAGGGTATGATCAGCCCCAGCATTTT; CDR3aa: CASSNTGYDQPQHF
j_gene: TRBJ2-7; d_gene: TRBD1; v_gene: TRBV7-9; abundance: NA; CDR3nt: TGTGCCAGCAGCAGCAGTTGGACAGGGTACGAGCAGTACTTC; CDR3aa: CASSSSWTGYEQYF
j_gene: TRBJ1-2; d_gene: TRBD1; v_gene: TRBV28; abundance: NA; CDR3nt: TGTGCCAGCAGTAAACAGGGGGCGCGTCAGGGCTACACCTTC; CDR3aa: CASSKQGARQGYTF
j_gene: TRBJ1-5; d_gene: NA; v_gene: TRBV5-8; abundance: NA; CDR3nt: TGTGCCAGCACCCCGATCATACTGGGCAATCAGCCCCAGCATTTT; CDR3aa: CASTPIILGNQPQHF
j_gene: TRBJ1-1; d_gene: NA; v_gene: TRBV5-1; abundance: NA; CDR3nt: TGCGCCAGCAGCTTGGTGGGGGGGAGTGACACTGAAGCTTTCTTT; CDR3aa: CASSLVGGSDTEAFF
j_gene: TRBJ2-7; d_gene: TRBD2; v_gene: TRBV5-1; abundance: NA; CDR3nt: TGCGCCAGCAGCCCGATACTAGCGGGGGGTTCCTACGAGCAGTACTTC; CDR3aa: CASSPILAGGSYEQYF
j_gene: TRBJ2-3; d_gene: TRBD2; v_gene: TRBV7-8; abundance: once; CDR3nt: TGTGCCAGCAGCTTGTCAATTGGGACTAGCGGGACCACAGATACGCAGTATTTT; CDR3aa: CASSLSIGTSGTTDTQYF